This T cell receptor beta chain was sequenced in a study of control samples from healthy donors and cancer patients. CDR3 size: 15 residues. Germline values: CDR1 MNHEY, CDR2 SVGAGI. V dropped 1 base and J dropped 5; count of bases not matched to a gene: 4. Produced via immunoSEQ multiplex PCR; TCRdb's table is partial and in-frame only. This table holds about 130,000 clones, approximately 91% found once. The rearrangement joins TRBV6-5 to TRBJ2-3; TRBD2 agrees at 9 bases. The sequence derives from a man aged 50 or older in good health. Input material: blood. CDR3 amino acids: CASSYFAGGRDTQYF. In nucleotides, the CDR3 is TGTGCCAGCAGTTACTTTGCGGGGGGGCGAGATACGCAGTATTTT.